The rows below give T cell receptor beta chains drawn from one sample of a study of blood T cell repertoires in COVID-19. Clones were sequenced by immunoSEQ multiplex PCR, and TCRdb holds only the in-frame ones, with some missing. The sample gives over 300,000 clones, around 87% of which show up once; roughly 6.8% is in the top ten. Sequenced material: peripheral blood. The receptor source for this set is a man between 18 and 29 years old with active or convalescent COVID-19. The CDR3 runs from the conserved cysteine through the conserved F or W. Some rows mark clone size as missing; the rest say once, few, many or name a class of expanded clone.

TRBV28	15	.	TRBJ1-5	CASSSGQGIIQPQHF
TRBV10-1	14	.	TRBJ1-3	CASPLLPEGNTIYF
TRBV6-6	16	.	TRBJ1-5	CASSFGSASSNQPQHF
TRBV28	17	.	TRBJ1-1	CASSLPNVGTGGTEAFF
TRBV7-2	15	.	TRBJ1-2	CASSLVYSTNYGYTF
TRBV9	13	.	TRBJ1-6	CASSATGDSPLHF
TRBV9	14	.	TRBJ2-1	CASGLAESYNEQFF
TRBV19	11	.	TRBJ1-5	CATLCYQPQHF
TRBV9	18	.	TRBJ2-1	CASSGWTSGGSSYNEQFF
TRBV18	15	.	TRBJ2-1	CASSPLQGNYNEQFF
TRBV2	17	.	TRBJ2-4	CASIRGAARLAKNIQYF
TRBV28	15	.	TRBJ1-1	CASSYLDRGRTEAFF
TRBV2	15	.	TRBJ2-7	CASRESVSTSYEQYF
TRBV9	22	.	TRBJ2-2	CASIVVEVVGTSITANTGELFF
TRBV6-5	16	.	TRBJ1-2	CASSYLGTGEVYGYTF
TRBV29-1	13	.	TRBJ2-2	CSGRDRNTGELFF
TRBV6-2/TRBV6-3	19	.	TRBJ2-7	CASSSIRDRVRAGGYEQYF
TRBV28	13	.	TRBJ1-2	CASSAPGGYGYTF
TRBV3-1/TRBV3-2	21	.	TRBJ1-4	CASSQEGDALPFSQSNEKLFF
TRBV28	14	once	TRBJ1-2	CASSSITGGKGYTF
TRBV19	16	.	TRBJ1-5	CASSTLGQGAYQPQHF
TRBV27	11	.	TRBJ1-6	CAIHPDSPLHF
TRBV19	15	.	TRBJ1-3	CASTTADYTGNTIYF
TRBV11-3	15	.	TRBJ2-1	CASSLEGTGFDEQFF
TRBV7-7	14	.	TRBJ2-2	CASSLEEWYGELFF
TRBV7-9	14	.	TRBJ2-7	CASSSTVSIDEQYF
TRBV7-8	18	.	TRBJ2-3	CASSQVWSSGRGGDTQYF
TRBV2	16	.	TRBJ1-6	CASRGRGANVDSPLHF
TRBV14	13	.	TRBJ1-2	CASSHRQGDGYTF
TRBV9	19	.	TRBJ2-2	CASSANLAGGPIGTGELFF
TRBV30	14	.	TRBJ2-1	CAWIPPTGGYEQFF